One sample yielded the 17 T cell receptor beta chains listed below, sequenced in a study of human T cells and chemical hapten exposure. Time point noted: patch test 1, 2 weeks after DPC sensitization. Sample treatment: therapeutic diphenylcyclopropenone sensitization with weekly scalp DPC. TCRdb fed the RACE reads into MiXCR, producing one record per CDR3 protein. The data show around 380,000 distinct CDR3 sequences, with approximately 5% seen just once and about 2.2% held by the top ten. The sequencing here drew on whole blood, taken in connection with sensitization to the hapten diphenylcyclopropenone (DPC). The receptor source for this set is a woman aged 45-59 years with alopecia areata. Some clones in this sample may be carry-over from other donors' samples.

A few counts support this clonotype. The V call is TRBV18, the J call TRBJ1-1; 9 bases fit TRBD1. Germline V lookup: CDR1 KGHSH, CDR2 LQKENI. The trim removed 2 bases at V and 7 bases at J, leaving 11 bases unmatched. This CDR3 region has 16 residues. The CDR3 protein is CASSPSGQGGGVEAFF. CDR3 bases: TGTGCCAGCTCACCATCGGGACAGGGAGGGGGAGTTGAAGCTTTCTTT.

In this sample, this clonotype turned up many times. This sequence joins TRBV6-2 or TRBV6-3 and TRBJ1-5, with D maybe TRBD1 (6 bases). This CDR3 has 14 residues. Germline CDR1 reads MNHEY; CDR2 reads SVGEGT. V was shortened by 2 bases and J by 7 bases, with 12 bases between the two germline ends. Written as DNA, the CDR3 is TGTGCCAGCAGTTACAACAGGGCACGGCAGCCCCAGCATTTT. Residues: CASSYNRARQPQHF.

This clonotype was counted ten times or more. The chain couples TRBV12-3 or TRBV12-4 to TRBJ1-2; D is unclear. This CDR3 has 13 amino acids. V lost 1 base, J lost 4 bases, and 7 bases lay in between. Here the CDR3 DNA reads TGTGCCAGCAGTTTAGGGGTTAGCTATGGCTACACCTTC. Its translation is CASSLGVSYGYTF.

The sample holds a few counts of this clonotype. J is TRBJ2-3 and V is TRBV6-1, with D perhaps TRBD2 (6 bases). Germline CDR1 is MNHNS and CDR2 is SASEGT. The CDR3 covers 14 residues. The V and J ends lost 8 bases and 0 bases respectively, with 12 bases between them. CDR3 DNA: TGTGCCAGCCGGTCGACTAGTAGCACAGATACGCAGTATTTT. Encoded protein: CASRSTSSTDTQYF.

This clonotype was counted only a few times. The chain uses TRBV10-3 and TRBJ2-3, with D possibly being TRBD1 or TRBD2 (6 bases each). The CDR3 consists of 17 residues. Germline CDR1 ENHRY, CDR2 SYGVKD. The germline V and J ends were trimmed by 0 bases and 0 bases, with 13 bases remaining between them. The DNA of the CDR3 is TGTGCCATCAGTGAGTCGAGAGGGGGGACTAGCACAGATACGCAGTATTTT. Encoded protein: CAISESRGGTSTDTQYF.

This clonotype was observed at least ten times. The chain combines TRBV4-1 with TRBJ1-1, with D perhaps matching TRBD1 (5 bases). The CDR3 totals 16 residues. Germline-derived CDR1 and CDR2 are MGHRA and YSYEKL. Trimming removed 3 bases at V and 3 bases at J, with 17 bases between. This CDR3 is CASSQVKGRLDTEAFF. DNA of the CDR3: TGCGCCAGCAGCCAGGTAAAGGGACGGCTTGACACTGAAGCTTTCTTT.

This clonotype showed up many times. The V and J genes are TRBV3-1 and TRBJ1-4, with TRBD1 matching over 9 bases. Germline assignment: CDR1 LGHDT and CDR2 YNNKEL (reference sequence). This CDR3 spans 18 amino acids. V dropped 0 bases and J dropped 8; count of bases not matched to a gene: 13. The CDR3 DNA sequence: TGTGCCAGCAGCCAAGAAGGGCCCCCGGACAGGGGAGTCGAAAAACTGTTTTTT. Its translation: CASSQEGPPDRGVEKLFF.

This clonotype appeared a few times. This chain connects TRBV27 to TRBJ2-7; 7 nucleotides line up with TRBD1. Trimming removed 5 bases from V and 0 bases from J; junction bases left unmatched: 4. The CDR3 has 14 amino acids. CDR1 MNHEY and CDR2 SMNVEV come from the germline V gene (reference sequence). CDR3: CASSGGDSSYEQYF. CDR3 bases: TGTGCCAGCAGTGGTGGGGACAGCTCCTACGAGCAGTACTTC.

This clonotype was seen many times. V gene TRBV24-1 combines with J gene TRBJ1-1; unclear D gene. The CDR3 has 13 amino acids. The germline V gene has CDR1 KGHDR and CDR2 SFDVKD. Trimming shortened V by 5 bases and J by 2 bases, and 8 bases separated the two germline ends. For the CDR3, the DNA is TGTGCCACCAGTGCCGGGCTCAACACTGAAGCTTTCTTT. Translation gives CATSAGLNTEAFF.

Ten or more counts support this clonotype. The genes are TRBV12-3 or TRBV12-4 and TRBJ1-3, with D possibly TRBD1 on 6 matching bases. The length of the CDR3 is 16 residues. The V and J ends lost 5 bases and 0 bases respectively, with 14 bases between them. The CDR3 sequence: CASSIRQVLSGNTIYF. DNA of the CDR3: TGTGCCAGCAGTATTCGACAGGTCCTCTCTGGAAACACCATATATTTT.

The chain uses TRBV6-2 or TRBV6-3 and TRBJ1-1; D possibly corresponds to TRBD1 (5 bases). Deletions cut 8 bases from V and 6 bases from J, with 22 bases between. CDR3 length equals 15 residues. Germline V gene sequence: CDR1 MNHEY, CDR2 SVGEGT. The DNA for the CDR3 is TGTGCCAGCCGATTTTCAGGGCTCTTTGACGCTGAAGCTTTCTTT. Protein product: CASRFSGLFDAEAFF.

This clonotype occurred a few times. The chain uses TRBV28 and TRBJ2-3; 7 bases fit TRBD2. V shed 8 bases, J shed 4 bases, and the junction held 0 bases outside the gene matches. The CDR3 has 11 residues. Germline-derived CDR1 and CDR2 are MDHEN and SYDVKM. The CDR3 sequence is CASLAADTQYF. DNA for the CDR3: TGTGCCAGCCTAGCGGCAGATACGCAGTATTTT.

The chain uses TRBV7-9 and TRBJ2-1, with TRBD2 matching 8 bases. CDR1 is SEHNR and CDR2 is FQNEAQ in the germline V gene (reference sequence). Unmatched junction bases numbered 12, after V lost 5 bases and J lost 6 bases. This CDR3 has 16 residues. The CDR3 nucleotides read TGTGCCAGCAGCCCCCCTGGACAAGCGGGAGTCAATGAGCAGTTCTTC. Its translation: CASSPPGQAGVNEQFF.

This clonotype has ten or more counts. The J gene is TRBJ1-3, the V gene TRBV7-2; perhaps TRBD1 as D (5 bases). The CDR3 loop spans 11 amino acids. CDR1 is SGHTA, CDR2 FQGNSA, per germline. V was pared by 5 bases and J by 9 bases, with 8 bases between. In DNA form, the CDR3 reads TGTGCCAGCAGCGAAGGGGTCACCATATATTTT. Translated: CASSEGVTIYF.

This clonotype was detected ten times or more. J is TRBJ1-3 and V is TRBV14; D unclear. CDR1 SGHDN and CDR2 FVKESK come from the germline V gene. The CDR3 totals 15 residues. The V gene lost 4 bases and the J gene lost 0 bases, with 10 bases spanning the gap. The CDR3 reads CASSPLTSSGNTIYF. The CDR3, as DNA: TGTGCCAGCAGCCCACTCACTAGCTCTGGAAACACCATATATTTT.

The chain employs TRBV20-1 and TRBJ2-1, with D perhaps TRBD2 (5 bases). The ends were cut back, 3 bases at V and 7 bases at J, with 22 bases in the middle. The CDR3 sequence is 16 residues long. The germline CDR1 and CDR2 sequences are DFQATT and SNEGSKA (reference sequence). Written as DNA, the CDR3 is TGCAGTGCTAGGCCCCTGGAGGCACCCTTGGGAAATGAGCAGTTCTTC. Translated: CSARPLEAPLGNEQFF.

This clonotype was recorded many times. The chain combines TRBV28 with TRBJ2-1; TRBD2 aligns across 12 bases. V lost 7 bases to trimming and J lost 9 bases; unmatched junction nucleotides: 7. The V gene's germline CDR1 is MDHEN and CDR2 SYDVKM. This CDR3 has 14 residues. The CDR3 loop reads CASTRTSGIGEQFF. CDR3 sequence (DNA): TGTGCCAGCACCCGGACTAGCGGGATCGGTGAGCAGTTCTTC.